This T cell receptor (beta chain) was captured by sequencing in a study of early T cells in non-severe SARS-CoV-2 infection. Study-level background: Chains from this unsorted whole-blood bulk RNA could not be paired.

Study-level points and caveats: VDJdb matches were skewed toward anti-spike CD8 T cell responses.

Looked up from germline, CDR1 is LNHDA and CDR2 is SQIVND (reference sequence). V lost 5 bases to trimming and J lost 0 bases, with 15 bases between them. This CDR3 spans 16 amino acids. Researchers attached unique molecular identifiers to individual cDNA molecules. TCRdb called the 5' RACE reads again in MiXCR, with one record for every CDR3 protein. The table has roughly 34,000 distinct CDR3 sequences, about 4.7% seen once. This clonotype was picked up a small number of times. What it binds is unknown. This chain links TRBV19 with TRBJ2-3; TRBD2 is a possible D gene (5 bases). The sequence was collected from an adult who was a healthcare worker with PCR-confirmed SARS-CoV-2 infection or an uninfected control (not recorded which). Material: whole blood. CDR3 sequence: CASSQRRGPSTDTQYF. CDR3 coding DNA: TGTGCCAGTAGTCAACGACGCGGGCCAAGCACAGATACGCAGTATTTT.